This T cell receptor beta chain was identified during a study of PD-L1 blockade in urothelial cancer (TCRdb year 2017). Regarding the complete study: Every patient began therapy in the mid-2010s and was given atezolizumab 1,200 mg intravenously every 3 weeks. Durable clinical benefit was achieved by nine patients but not by the remaining 20. Around 30 patients had pretreatment blood TCR-seq, some 25 had at least one posttreatment blood collection, and some 25 had tumor TCR-seq. Patients had an ECOG performance status of 0 or 1 and had received between 0 and 3 prior chemotherapy regimens. Pretreatment tumor samples, along with matched peripheral blood serially collected before and after atezolizumab treatment, were subjected to TCR sequencing. A median of 141,255 T cells and approximately 83,000 unique TCRs was obtained from blood samples, and a median clonality of around 0.072 was observed. In the same patients, whole exome sequencing and RNA sequencing of pretreatment tumors were performed in addition to TCR sequencing. The study, an exploratory multi-omic analysis, examined somatic, immune and clinical correlates of response to PD-L1 blockade with atezolizumab in urothelial cancer. About nine tenths of the roughly 29 patients were identified as males with urothelial cancer of bladder origin, and a prior smoking history was reported by 18 of 29 patients. Durable clinical benefit was defined as progression-free survival longer than 6 months, and TCR features were also tested against progression-free and overall survival. Blood samples were analyzed at 3 weeks after treatment start (second dose) and at 6 weeks after treatment start. The full study reports these points: Improved progression-free and overall survival was found to be associated with pretreatment peripheral blood TCR clonality below the median. Because the sample size was small (n ≈ 27) and many exploratory analyses were performed, the results are intended to be hypothesis-generating. Patients with durable benefit showed greater expansion of tumor-associated TCR clones in peripheral blood 3 weeks after starting treatment (n of about 21, p = 0.022).

A cohort of about 30 patients with locally advanced or metastatic urothelial carcinoma, treated at Memorial Sloan Kettering on a trial protocol, was included. Peripheral blood mononuclear cells were collected pretreatment and during treatment, with between 1 and 8 total time points per patient. The Qiagen DNeasy Blood extraction kit was used to purify genomic DNA from total PBMCs and from tumor samples. PBMCs were collected pretreatment and during treatment, and were isolated and stored as previously described. In the case of this clone: The antigen it binds to is not known. No much larger clone is present one base from it, and per-base qualities are unavailable.

Synthetic TCR analog templates were spiked into each PCR so that absolute template abundance could be estimated from read counts. Using the immunoSEQ assay, TCRbeta CDR3 regions were amplified from genomic DNA with bias-controlled V and J gene primers. Sequencing of rearranged TCRbeta segments was performed at approximately 20X coverage. In the original analysis: Clustering was used to correct sequencing errors, and CDR3s were annotated against IMGT so that V, D and J genes could be assigned. Downstream analyses used only productive TCRbeta rearrangements and left out out-of-frame or stop-codon sequences. To compute clonality, Shannon entropy was normalized by the log of the number of unique productive sequences and then subtracted from one. Fisher's exact test with Benjamini-Hochberg correction, using a cutoff of adjusted p below 0.01, was how clones that differed between time points or between blood and tumor were identified. The table was pulled from immuneACCESS by TCRdb, which kept in-frame rearrangements only. Such tables lose some clones; where checked, under half of the loss comes from unresolved V genes, and the rest has no known cause. The V and J calls and clone size were taken over from that table, and D and trimming were inferred from the DNA. In all, the sample holds some 15,000 clones, and approximately 87% of those were seen once. The ten largest clones capture approximately 16% of the sample.

V gives up 3 bases and J gives up 0 bases, and the segment between their germline ends measures 9 bases. From the cysteine through the phenylalanine, the CDR3 covers 14 amino acids. Solely the CDR3 DNA is kept, with 42 bases framed from the first base. From the germline V gene, CDR1 is MGHRA and CDR2 is YSYEKL. This sample comprised PBMCs, obtained around atezolizumab (anti-PD-L1) treatment. This sequence uses TRBV4-1 and TRBJ2-7; too little of a D gene remains to name it. This clonotype was sampled from a man aged 70-80 years with urothelial cancer. CDR3 loop: CASSQARSSYEQYF. The bases are TGCGCCAGCAGCCAGGCAAGGAGCTCCTACGAGCAGTACTTC.